This TCR beta chain was obtained from a study of blood T cells in healthy people across ages. Germline assignment: CDR1 LNHNV and CDR2 YYDKDF (reference sequence). CDR3 length: 15 residues. Trimming removed 3 bases from V and 7 bases from J, with 18 bases in between. A J-beta primer mix and a sample-barcoded 5' primer were used in a second PCR of about 6 to 12 cycles. MiXCR was run by TCRdb on the 5' RACE reads, yielding one entry per CDR3 protein. The sample contains fewer than 900,000 distinct CDR3 sequences, 35% to 45% of which appear only once. V and J are TRBV15 and TRBJ1-1, with D uncertain. The source material was blood. The TCR sequence derives from a woman aged 60-70 years in good health. In DNA form, the CDR3 reads TGTGCCACCAGCAGCGGTGGACGTGGGCAAATTGAAGCTTTCTTT. Its protein product is CATSSGGRGQIEAFF.